This is a list of T cell receptor beta chains from one sample in a study of OX40 agonist ivuxolimab in advanced cancers. Clones were sequenced by immunoSEQ multiplex PCR, and TCRdb holds only the in-frame ones, with some missing. The sample records around 84,000 clones, approximately 89% being singletons. The specimen was CD4+ or CD8+ T cells sorted from blood, collected in a trial of the OX40 agonist ivuxolimab. These receptors all stem from an adult with an advanced solid tumor such as melanoma, head and neck, liver or kidney cancer. Both conserved end residues are part of each CDR3. The order of the fields is clone size, D gene, V gene, J gene, CDR3 DNA, CDR3 protein. A D gene is named only where the DNA matches it firmly. Size values are once, few and many counts, or a class for expanded clones, and some rows have none.

>NA|NA|TRBV11-2|TRBJ2-5
TGTGCCAGCAGCTTAGCGAGACTAGGGGAGACCCAGTACTTC
CASSLARLGETQYF
>NA|NA|TRBV11-2|TRBJ1-1
TGTGCCAGCAGCTTAGTAGGTGGGTTGGGGGATTCTGAAGCTTTCTTT
CASSLVGGLGDSEAFF
>NA|NA|TRBV28|TRBJ1-5
TGTGCCAGCAGTTTACGAACAGGGTTAGGAATGCAGCCCCAGCATTTT
CASSLRTGLGMQPQHF
>NA|NA|TRBV6-1|TRBJ2-3
TGTGCCAGCAGCCCTTCCCCTTGGGATACGCAGTATTTT
CASSPSPWDTQYF
>NA|NA|TRBV29-1|TRBJ1-5
TGCAGCGTTGGGGCAGGTCAAAATCGGCCCCAGCATTTT
CSVGAGQNRPQHF
>NA|NA|TRBV30|TRBJ1-3
TGTGCCTCCGAGGATTGGGACTCTGGAAACACCATATATTTT
CASEDWDSGNTIYF
>NA|NA|TRBV9|TRBJ1-3
TGTGCCAGCAGCGCCGTCCAGGGAAACACCATATATTTT
CASSAVQGNTIYF
>NA|NA|TRBV1|TRBJ2-4
TGCACCAGCAGCCAAGAGCGCGGGGGGGTTCAAGGGAAAAACATTCAGTACTTC
CTSSQERGGVQGKNIQYF
>NA|NA|TRBV19|TRBJ1-1
TGTGCCAGTAGCCCTCAGCGCATGAACACTGAAGCTTTCTTT
CASSPQRMNTEAFF
>NA|TRBD1|TRBV5-6|TRBJ2-2
TGTGCCAGCAGCAAACCAGACAGGGTTGGGGAGCTGTTTTTT
CASSKPDRVGELFF
>NA|NA|TRBV7-6|TRBJ1-2
TGTGCCAGCAGCCCCAACCAGGGGCAGAACTATGGCTACACCTTC
CASSPNQGQNYGYTF
>NA|NA|TRBV19|TRBJ2-7
TGTGCCAGTAGCCCACGAGCAGACTCCTACGAGCAGTACTTC
CASSPRADSYEQYF
>NA|NA|TRBV19|TRBJ2-3
TGTGCCAGTGCCTCCGGTGGGGATACGCAGTATTTT
CASASGGDTQYF
>NA|TRBD1|TRBV18|TRBJ1-1
TGTGCCAGCTCATTACCGGGACAGGCAACCGCTGAAGCTTTCTTT
CASSLPGQATAEAFF
>NA|NA|TRBV7-9|TRBJ2-3
TGTGCCAGCAGCTGGGCCCTAGCAGCAGATACGCAGTATTTT
CASSWALAADTQYF
>NA|NA|TRBV27|TRBJ2-7
TGTGCCAGCAGGGACGGCTACGAGCAGTACTTC
CASRDGYEQYF
>NA|NA|TRBV7-3|TRBJ2-5
TGTGCCAGCAGCCGCGATACTTGGAGGGAGACCCAGTACTTC
CASSRDTWRETQYF
>NA|NA|TRBV7-6|TRBJ2-5
TGTGCCAGCAGACAAGGAGGTACGGAGACCCAGTACTTC
CASRQGGTETQYF
>NA|NA|TRBV30|TRBJ2-7
TGTGCCTGGAGTGTAGGATACACTATAGAGCAGTACTTC
CAWSVGYTIEQYF
>NA|NA|TRBV30|TRBJ2-6
TGTGCCTGGAGCCCACCGGGTTCTGGGGCCAACGTCCTGACTTTC
CAWSPPGSGANVLTF
>NA|TRBD2|TRBV13|TRBJ2-7
TGTGCCAGCAGCCAAAGGACTAGCGGGAGGGAACAGTACTTC
CASSQRTSGREQYF
>few|NA|TRBV30|TRBJ1-5
TGTGCCTGGAGTGTACAGGCGAATCAGCCCCAGCATTTT
CAWSVQANQPQHF
>NA|TRBD1|TRBV2|TRBJ1-6
TGTGCCAGCAGTGGGGACCCACCGGGACAGGGTTTGTCACCCCTCCACTTT
CASSGDPPGQGLSPLHF
>NA|NA|TRBV7-8|TRBJ2-5
TGTGCCAGCAGCTTAGGGACGACAGTGGAGACCCAGTACTTC
CASSLGTTVETQYF
>NA|TRBD2|TRBV7-8|TRBJ2-5
TGTGCCACCGGGACTAGCGGGAGTCGAGAGACCCAGTACTTC
CATGTSGSRETQYF
>NA|NA|TRBV19|TRBJ2-1
TGTGCCAGTAGTGGGACTTACTACAATGAGCAGTTCTTC
CASSGTYYNEQFF
>NA|NA|TRBV6-5|TRBJ2-2
TGTGCCAGCAGTCACCCCCAGGGTACCGGGGAGCTGTTTTTT
CASSHPQGTGELFF
>NA|TRBD2|TRBV5-1|TRBJ2-1
TGCGCCAGCAGCTTGAACCCGGGACTAGCGGGAGTGGGTTACAATGAGCAGTTCTTC
CASSLNPGLAGVGYNEQFF
>NA|NA|TRBV11-2|TRBJ1-4
TGTGCCAGCAGCCCCGTGAGGATGGGTGAAAAACTGTTTTTT
CASSPVRMGEKLFF
>NA|NA|TRBV19|TRBJ1-3
TGTGCCAGTAGTACCGGAGGGGCGGTTGGAAACACCATATATTTT
CASSTGGAVGNTIYF
>NA|NA|TRBV11-2|TRBJ2-2
TGTGCCAGCAGCTTAGATGGAGTCAGGACATACACCGGGGAGCTGTTTTTT
CASSLDGVRTYTGELFF
>NA|TRBD1|TRBV6-1|TRBJ2-7
TGTGCCAGCAGTTTACGGGACAGATCCTACGAGCAGTACTTC
CASSLRDRSYEQYF
>NA|TRBD1|TRBV7-8|TRBJ1-1
TGTGCCAGCAGCCCCCGGACAGGGACTGAAGCTTTCTTT
CASSPRTGTEAFF
>NA|TRBD2|TRBV19|TRBJ2-2
TGTGCCAGTAGTCCTTTGGGGGAGGGCCGGTTCGGGGAGCTGTTTTTT
CASSPLGEGRFGELFF
>NA|NA|TRBV30|TRBJ1-4
TGTGCCTGGAGTGAAGATGTGGGAGGGAAAGCGGAAAAACTGTTTTTT
CAWSEDVGGKAEKLFF
>NA|NA|TRBV5-6|TRBJ2-7
TGTGCCAGCAGCTTCCAGGGAACCCACGAGCAGTACTTC
CASSFQGTHEQYF
>NA|NA|TRBV10-3|TRBJ2-7
TGTGCCATCAGTGTGTCAGGGGCCTACGAGCAGTACTTC
CAISVSGAYEQYF
>NA|TRBD1|TRBV9|TRBJ2-1
TGTGCCAGCAGCGTACAGGGACAGGGGAACAGCAATGAGCAGTTCTTC
CASSVQGQGNSNEQFF
>NA|NA|TRBV5-1|TRBJ1-1
TGCGCCAGCAGCCTCATCTCGTCGAACACTGAAGCTTTCTTT
CASSLISSNTEAFF
>NA|NA|TRBV30|TRBJ2-7
TGTGCCTGGTCTGACGGGCCCCAAAGGAACGAGCAGTACTTC
CAWSDGPQRNEQYF
>NA|NA|TRBV6-1|TRBJ1-5
TGTGCCAGCAGTGAAATCGCCAGCAATCAGCCCCAGCATTTT
CASSEIASNQPQHF
>NA|TRBD1|TRBV7-3|TRBJ2-1
TGTGCCAGCAGCTCCCCAGGACAGGGTTCGAATGAGCAGTTCTTC
CASSSPGQGSNEQFF
>NA|NA|TRBV6-1|TRBJ1-5
TGTGCCAGCACTGGGGGGTTCTATCAGCCCCAGCATTTT
CASTGGFYQPQHF